This T cell receptor beta chain originates from a study of blood T cells in healthy people across ages. A sample-barcoded 5' primer and a J-beta primer mix were used in a second PCR of roughly 7 to 12 cycles. Template switching added a 12-random-nucleotide identifier to every cDNA molecule. Each CDR3 protein gets one entry after TCRdb re-called the 5' RACE reads with MiXCR. The sample has roughly 1,500,000 distinct CDR3 sequences, 35% to 45% seen once. The CDR3 runs to 15 residues. Trimming removed 6 bases from V and 2 bases from J, with 18 bases in between. Germline CDR1 reads SQVTM; CDR2 reads ANQGSEA. Donation came from healthy Caucasian individuals in Russia who were aged roughly 6 to 95.

The source is a woman aged 18-29 years in good health. The sample comprised blood. The chain uses TRBV29-1 and TRBJ2-3, with a weak D call TRBD1 (5 bases). The CDR3 protein is CSVPQVQGVTDTQYF. The DNA for the CDR3 is TGCAGCGTCCCCCAAGTCCAGGGTGTCACAGATACGCAGTATTTT.